This T cell receptor (beta chain) was captured by sequencing in a study of long-term antiretroviral therapy in people with HIV. The overall study: The study's earliest collections predate the 2015 immediate-ART recommendation by about a decade. Study-level points and caveats: HIV repertoires showed narrower CDR3 length ranges than controls. Dominating the repertoire at all time points were the clones that expanded before ART.

This clone was observed a handful of times. Its antigen remains unidentified. The assay used was immunoSEQ (version v3.0), run at survey level. The table came from immunoSEQ multiplex PCR; TCRdb's copy has only in-frame clones and leaves some out. Among approximately 25,000 clones, around three quarters were seen once, and the ten largest hold approximately 4.9%. Germline-derived CDR1 and CDR2 are MDHEN and SYDVKM. V was clipped by 4 bases and J by 5 bases, with 14 bases between them. The CDR3 length is 14 residues. Sequenced here: unsorted PBMCs, sampled 0.5 years after starting antiretroviral therapy. The chain has TRBV28 and TRBJ1-2, with D perhaps TRBD1 (5 bases). This clonotype was obtained from a woman between 40 and 50 years old with HIV. The DNA for the CDR3 is TGTGCCAGCAGTTCCGTTGGGGCGCGATATGGCTACACCTTC. This translates into CASSSVGARYGYTF.